The subject of this entry is one TCR beta chain. The entry originates in a study of cytomegalovirus exposure and HLA in healthy donors. Germline CDR1 reads MNHNS; CDR2 reads SASEGT. With V trimmed by 1 base and J by 6 bases, 4 bases remained unmatched. This CDR3 region has 15 residues. 13 Jbeta primers and 60 Vbeta primers were used for the PCR. Libraries were prepared by immunoSEQ multiplex PCR; TCRdb keeps only in-frame clonotypes and omits some of them. This table has about 93,000 clones, 80% appearing once. Sequencing was carried out using PBMCs. This sequence joins TRBV6-1 and TRBJ2-1, with 9 positions matching TRBD2. The source of this sequence is a man aged 30 to 45 in good health and CMV-seronegative. The CDR3 loop reads CASSEDLSGSNEQFF. The CDR3 nucleotides read TGTGCCAGCAGTGAAGATCTTAGCGGGAGCAATGAGCAGTTCTTC.